This TCR beta chain was retrieved from a study of blood T cell repertoires in COVID-19. Study-level background: From the United States, Italy and Spain came samples of acute and convalescent COVID-19.

In the authors' methods: The authors estimated nucleated cell counts from reference gene primer amplification. The protocol was immunoSEQ multiplex PCR, while the TCRdb copy is restricted to in-frame clones and leaves out a portion. V and J calls and clone size come straight from that table; D and trimming were deduced from the DNA. The sample lists about 410,000 clones; about nine tenths were seen once. This clone was detected only a few times. Germline lookup yields CDR1 WSHSY and CDR2 SAAADI. The germline V and J ends were trimmed by 6 bases and 3 bases, with 14 bases remaining between them. The CDR3 length is 14 residues.

This chain connects TRBV10-2 to TRBJ1-1; D perhaps matches TRBD1 (5 bases). Sequenced material: peripheral blood. This clonotype was sampled from a woman aged 30 to 39 with active or convalescent COVID-19. This chain's CDR3 is CASRNSRDYTEAFF. The CDR3 bases are TGCGCCAGCAGAAACTCCAGGGATTACACTGAAGCTTTCTTT.